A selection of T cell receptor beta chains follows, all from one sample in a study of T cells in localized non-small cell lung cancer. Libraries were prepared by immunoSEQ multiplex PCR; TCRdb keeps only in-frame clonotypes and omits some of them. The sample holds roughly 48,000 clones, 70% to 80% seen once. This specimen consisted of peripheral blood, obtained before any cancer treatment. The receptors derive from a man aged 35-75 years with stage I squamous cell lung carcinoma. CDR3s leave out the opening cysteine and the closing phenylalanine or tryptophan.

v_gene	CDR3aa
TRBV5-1	ASSSRQVSYNEQF
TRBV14	ASGRANYGYT
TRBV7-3	ASSLAAGSGSPLH
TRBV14	ASSQNHGNTIY
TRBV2	ASSLGAGGANVLT
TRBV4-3	ASSQDKGWDTIY
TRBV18	ASSGDTSYGYT
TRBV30	AWSVGSSGRDTQY
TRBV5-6	ASSRFGGDRSQALH
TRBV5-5	ASSFRGQGSTDTQY
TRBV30	ASGGGTGGSPLH
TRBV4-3	ASSDVNQGFYNEQF
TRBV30	AWSGLDRRLGQY
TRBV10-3	ASGGGLQDYGYT
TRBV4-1	ASTTLPPAFSTDTQY
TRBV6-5	ASSFGHRETQY
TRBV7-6	ASSLKSGGNEQY
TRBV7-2	ASSSETGLTDTQY
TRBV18	ASSPREGMGGYT
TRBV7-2	ASTADGTGAYGYT
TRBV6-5	ASSSSLGVGYT
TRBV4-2	ASSQGLVGGALEQF
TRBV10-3	AISLGGGNTIY
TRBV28	ASRPGTGGSYEQY
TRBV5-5	ASSIGTVNTEAF
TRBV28	AAGYSPLH
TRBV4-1	ASSQDSQGAMNTEAF
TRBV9	ASMKGPSTNEKLF
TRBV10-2	ASNGWGPGELF
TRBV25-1	ASSESGKTGELF
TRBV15	ATSRDWASGGAEQY
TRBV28	ASSFLQGWGAF
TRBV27	ASRTPGTGRLYGYT
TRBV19	ASRVSVKTEAF
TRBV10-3	AISESLTGARRTDTQY
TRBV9	ASSVVGTSGEKLF
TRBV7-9	ASSLGDGYT
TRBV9	ASSVGLAGASAGANVLT
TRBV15	ATGEGGKLF
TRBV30	AWSVSQSYGYT
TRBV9	ASSPGTLSRGEQF
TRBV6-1	ASSESEGWYGYT
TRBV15	ATETTGTANTGELF
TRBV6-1	ASSEVRDRRPADGYT
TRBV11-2	ASSLDSGLSNEQF
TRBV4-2	ASSRPAGIRDGYT
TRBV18	ASSGTSGGTYEQY
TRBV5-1	ASSLSGEGEKLF
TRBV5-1	ASSLAPGVRNEQF
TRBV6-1	ASSGGGDQPQH
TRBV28	ASKGGMDQPQH
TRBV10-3	AISGTGGEKLF